This entry describes one TCR beta chain. This clonotype was counted a few times. It lacks a known antigen. The input lacks base qualities; no much larger clone sits a single base away. The record originates from a study of T-cell memory formation after mild COVID-19 (TCRdb year 2021). Background on the whole study: TCR sequence clusters from the two donors were found to be largely donor specific. Longitudinal TCRalpha and TCRbeta repertoire sequencing tracked T-cell clones expanding and contracting after mild COVID-19 in two donors. Two young, previously healthy adult volunteers, one female and one male, were included in the cohort. The full study reports these points: Contracting CD4+ clones were found mainly in CM and EM memory subsets, while CD8+ clones were enriched in EMRA. Only a couple of mild cases were covered by the study, and larger cohorts that include severe cases with pre-infection samples were considered necessary. SARS-CoV-2 specificity of the second-wave clones peaking on day 37 was not confirmed. Some responding clones were found in pre-infection memory, which suggests that pre-existing cross-reactive memory T cells took part in the SARS-CoV-2 response. Clones that contracted from day 15 to 85 showed balanced CD4/CD8 phenotypes, whereas a second wave of clones that expanded from day 15 to 37 leaned towards CD4+.

TCRdb lists the instrument as Illumina NovaSeq 6000. TCRalpha and TCRbeta cDNA libraries were constructed by 5'RACE with constant-segment primers, with sample barcodes and unique molecular identifiers being introduced. RNA was extracted from every sample with Trizol reagent. Libraries were amplified in two PCR steps, with a second sample barcode and Illumina TruSeq adapters added in the second step. Libraries were sequenced on an Illumina NovaSeq with 2 x 150 bp paired-end reads. Per the authors' processing: The reads were demultiplexed and collapsed into UMI-guided consensus sequences using migec v1.2.7. Using mixcr v2.1.11, the UMI consensuses were aligned to TRA and TRB V and J templates and assembled into clonotypes. Expanded or contracted clonotypes were those called significant by both edgeR and NoisET, with noise models trained on biological replicates. For edgeR calls, the thresholds were a false discovery rate-adjusted p below 0.01 and a log2 fold-change of 1. As an exploratory analysis of dynamics, max-normalized trajectories of the 1000 most abundant clonotypes were examined by PCA with hierarchical clustering. Separately sequenced CD4+ and CD8+ repertoires were used to assign the CD4 or CD8 phenotype of responding clones. Using fastp trimming at Q25 and MiXCR clonotype assembly, TCRdb reanalyzed the public sequencing data and kept in-frame beta chains. Each entry merges the rows of one CDR3 protein and shows their most common DNA and genes. The V and J calls here are based on TCRdb, not the publication. The sample contains fewer than 700,000 distinct CDR3 sequences, roughly 21% of them found a single time. Approximately 8.4% of the sample is in the top ten clones.

From the germline V gene (reference sequence), CDR1 is LNHNV and CDR2 is YYDKDF. The CDR3 spans 17 residues, from the cysteine through the phenylalanine. The retained sequence is limited to the CDR3, 51 bases, with the frame set at the first base. V is trimmed back by 0 bases and J by 4 bases, and the junction contains 6 bases that no gene match accounts for. Ficoll-Paque density gradient centrifugation was the method used to isolate PBMCs. The chain is made from TRBV15 and TRBJ2-1; 10 of the junction bases match TRBD2. This sequence originates from an adult woman who had mild COVID-19 (a few samples of this study predate the infection). The sample titles of this study are shuffled in the database, so cell type and time point are left out; the donor was told from shared clones. The sequencing sample was made of PBMCs or a T cell subset sorted from them (not recorded which). The encoded CDR3 is CATSRDRAGGRYNEQFF. Read as DNA, the sequence is TGTGCCACCAGCAGAGATAGAGCGGGGGGGCGTTACAATGAGCAGTTCTTC.